Following are 8 T cell receptor beta chains from one sample sequenced in a study of early T cells in non-severe SARS-CoV-2 infection. Using its own MiXCR run on the 5' RACE reads, TCRdb lists one record per CDR3 protein. The table shows approximately 89,000 distinct CDR3 sequences, with around 15% occurring only once. The source material was whole blood. The receptor set was obtained from an adult who was a healthcare worker with PCR-confirmed SARS-CoV-2 infection or an uninfected control (not recorded which).

A few counts support this clonotype. V is TRBV11-1 and J is TRBJ2-5, with TRBD2 as a possible D gene (5 bases). Trimming took off 6 bases at V and 5 bases at J, with 19 bases between the two ends. Germline-derived CDR1 and CDR2 are SGHAT and FQDESV (reference sequence). The CDR3 totals 15 residues. The CDR3 DNA reads as TGTGCCAGCAGTCCCAGCGGTGGCTTAGCGGAGACCCAGTACTTC. Translation gives CASSPSGGLAETQYF.

This clonotype was detected many times. J is TRBJ2-7 and V is TRBV6-5; D is undetermined. V shed 0 bases and J shed 3 bases, with 6 bases lying between them. The CDR3 totals 13 residues. Germline CDR1 MNHEY, CDR2 SVGAGI. CDR3 sequence reads: CASSYSRGYEQYF. Here the CDR3 DNA reads TGTGCCAGCAGTTACTCGAGAGGCTACGAGCAGTACTTC.

The table lists this clonotype with a few counts. The J gene is TRBJ2-5, the V gene TRBV19; D uncertain. Per germline, CDR1 LNHDA and CDR2 SQIVND (reference sequence). Trimming shortened V by 9 bases and J by 2 bases, and 10 bases separated the two germline ends. The CDR3 runs to 12 residues. CDR3 amino acids: CASGRRQETQYF. As DNA, the CDR3 is TGTGCCAGCGGACGGCGACAAGAGACCCAGTACTTC.

This clonotype was detected ten times or more. V usage is TRBV30 and J usage is TRBJ2-1, with 8 positions matching TRBD1. With V trimmed by 2 bases and J by 6 bases, 3 bases remained unmatched. Germline V gives CDR1 GTSNPN, CDR2 SVGIG (reference sequence). There are 13 residues in the CDR3. CDR3 bases: TGTGCCTGGAGTTACAGGGGGGTCAATGAGCAGTTCTTC. It yields the protein CAWSYRGVNEQFF.

This chain links TRBV28 with TRBJ2-6, with D hard to call. The CDR3 sequence is 15 residues long. V lost 8 bases and J 0 bases, leaving 11 bases between the germline ends. Germline V gene data show CDR1 as MDHEN and CDR2 as SYDVKM. CDR3 in DNA: TGTGCCAGCTCCTCCGGGCACTCTGGGGCCAACGTCCTGACTTTC. Translating it yields CASSSGHSGANVLTF.

This clonotype occurred many times. CDR3 protein: CASSRSGSGTGELFF. The CDR3 region has the DNA TGTGCCAGCAGCCGTAGCGGGAGCGGGACCGGGGAGCTGTTTTTT. The chain recombines TRBV11-2 with TRBJ2-2; 9 nucleotides align to TRBD2. Germline V gene sequence: CDR1 SGHAT, CDR2 FQNNGV. Germline trimming cut 5 bases from V and 5 bases from J; bases unmatched to any gene: 6. This CDR3 comprises 15 residues.

V and J are TRBV6-5 and TRBJ2-1, with TRBD1 identical over 7 bases. V shed 0 bases, J shed 6 bases, and the junction held 5 bases outside the gene matches. The CDR3 contains 15 residues. Germline values: CDR1 MNHEY, CDR2 SVGAGI. The CDR3 here is CASSYSGTVANEQFF. The CDR3 DNA sequence: TGTGCCAGCAGTTACTCCGGGACAGTAGCCAATGAGCAGTTCTTC.

CDR3 sequence: CASSQEPGDTGELFF. The CDR3 nucleotides are TGTGCCAGCAGCCAGGAGCCCGGCGACACCGGGGAGCTGTTTTTT. This chain links TRBV7-6 with TRBJ2-2; D not resolved. Germline values: CDR1 SGHVS, CDR2 FNYEAQ. V lost 5 bases and J lost 3, with 13 bases in between. The CDR3 contains 15 residues.